This T cell receptor (beta chain) originates from a study of blood T cells in healthy people across ages. Together with a sample-barcoded 5' primer, a J-beta primer mix was included in a second PCR lasting about 7 to 11 cycles. TCRdb reanalysed the 5' RACE reads using MiXCR and keeps one entry per CDR3 protein. Of more than 1,400,000 distinct CDR3 sequences listed, 35% to 45% are singletons. Germline lookup yields CDR1 ENHRY and CDR2 SYGVKD. The V and J ends lost 0 bases and 6 bases, in that order; junction bases with no gene match: 5. This CDR3 contains 15 residues. Sequencing was performed on blood. The chain is built from TRBV10-3 and TRBJ2-7; 10 positions agree with TRBD2. The clonotype was recovered from a woman between 18 and 30 years old in good health. The CDR3 nucleotides read TGTGCCATCAGTGAGTCAGGAGCGGGAGGGCCCGAGCAGTACTTC. Translated, it gives CAISESGAGGPEQYF.